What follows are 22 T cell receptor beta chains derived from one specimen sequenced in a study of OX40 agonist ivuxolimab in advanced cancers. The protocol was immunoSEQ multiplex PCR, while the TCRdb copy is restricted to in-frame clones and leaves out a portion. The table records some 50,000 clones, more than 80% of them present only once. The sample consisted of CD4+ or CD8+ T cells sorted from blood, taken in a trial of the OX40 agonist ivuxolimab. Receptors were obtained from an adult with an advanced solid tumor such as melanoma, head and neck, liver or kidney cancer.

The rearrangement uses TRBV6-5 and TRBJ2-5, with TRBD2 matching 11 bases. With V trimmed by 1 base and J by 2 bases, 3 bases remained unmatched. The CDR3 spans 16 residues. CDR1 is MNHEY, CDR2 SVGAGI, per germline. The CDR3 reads CASSYLTSGKQETQYF. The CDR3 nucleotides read TGTGCCAGCAGTTACTTGACTAGCGGGAAACAAGAGACCCAGTACTTC.

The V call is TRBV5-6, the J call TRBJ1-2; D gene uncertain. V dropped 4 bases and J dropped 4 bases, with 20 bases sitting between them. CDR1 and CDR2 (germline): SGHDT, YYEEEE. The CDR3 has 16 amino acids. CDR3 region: CASSLFQAGLLYGYTF. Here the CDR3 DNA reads TGTGCCAGCAGCCTATTTCAAGCCGGGCTCCTCTATGGCTACACCTTC. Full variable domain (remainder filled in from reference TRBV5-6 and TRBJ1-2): DAGVTQSPTHLIKTRGQQVTLRCSPKSGHDTVSWYQQALGQGPQFIFQYYEEEERQRGNFPDRFSGHQFPNYSSELNVNALLLGDSALYLCASSLFQAGLLYGYTFGSGTRLTVV.

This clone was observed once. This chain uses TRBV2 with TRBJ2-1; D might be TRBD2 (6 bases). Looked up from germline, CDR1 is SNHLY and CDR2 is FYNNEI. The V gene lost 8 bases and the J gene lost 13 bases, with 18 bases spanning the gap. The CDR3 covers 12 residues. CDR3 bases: TGTGCCAGCCAAATTAGCGGAAACGCCCAGTTCTTC. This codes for CASQISGNAQFF.

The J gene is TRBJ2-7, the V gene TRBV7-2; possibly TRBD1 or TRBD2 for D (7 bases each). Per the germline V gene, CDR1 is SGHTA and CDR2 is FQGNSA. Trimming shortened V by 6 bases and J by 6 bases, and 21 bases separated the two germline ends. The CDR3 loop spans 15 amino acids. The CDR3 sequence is CASSKVGGTEGEQYF. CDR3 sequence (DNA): TGTGCCAGCAGTAAAGTGGGGGGGACAGAAGGCGAGCAGTACTTC.

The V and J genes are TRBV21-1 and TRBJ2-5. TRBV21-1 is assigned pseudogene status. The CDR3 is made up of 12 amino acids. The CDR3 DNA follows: TGTGCCAGCAGCAAGGGTCCAGAGACCCAGTACTTC. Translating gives CASSKGPETQYF.

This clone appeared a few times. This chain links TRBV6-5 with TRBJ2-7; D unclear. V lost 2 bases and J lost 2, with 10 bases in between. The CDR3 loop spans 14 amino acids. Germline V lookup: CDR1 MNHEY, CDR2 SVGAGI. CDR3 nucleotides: TGTGCCAGCAGTTACAATGCCGGCGCCTACGAGCAGTACTTC. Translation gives CASSYNAGAYEQYF.

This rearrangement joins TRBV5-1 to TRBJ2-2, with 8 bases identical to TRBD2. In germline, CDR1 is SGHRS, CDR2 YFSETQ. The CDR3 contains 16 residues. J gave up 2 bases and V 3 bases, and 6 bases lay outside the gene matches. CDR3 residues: CASSWIAGTNTGELFF. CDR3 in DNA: TGCGCCAGCAGCTGGATAGCGGGGACCAACACCGGGGAGCTGTTTTTT. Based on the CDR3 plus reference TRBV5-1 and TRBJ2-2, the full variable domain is KAGVTQTPRYLIKTRGQQVTLSCSPISGHRSVSWYQQTPGQGLQFLFEYFSETQRNKGNFPGRFSGRQFSNSRSEMNVSTLELGDSALYLCASSWIAGTNTGELFFGEGSRLTVL.

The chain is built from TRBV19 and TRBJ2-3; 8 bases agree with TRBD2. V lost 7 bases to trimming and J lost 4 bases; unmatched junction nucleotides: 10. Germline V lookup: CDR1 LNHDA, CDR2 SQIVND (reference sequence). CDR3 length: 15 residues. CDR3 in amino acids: CASTGNRGGADTQYF. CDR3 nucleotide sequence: TGTGCCAGTACCGGAAATCGGGGGGGCGCAGATACGCAGTATTTT.

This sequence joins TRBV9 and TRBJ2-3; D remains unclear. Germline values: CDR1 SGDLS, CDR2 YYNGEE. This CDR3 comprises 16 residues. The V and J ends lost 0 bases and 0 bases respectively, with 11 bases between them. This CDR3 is CASSVGQSISTDTQYF. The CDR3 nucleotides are TGTGCCAGCAGCGTAGGCCAGTCCATCAGCACAGATACGCAGTATTTT.

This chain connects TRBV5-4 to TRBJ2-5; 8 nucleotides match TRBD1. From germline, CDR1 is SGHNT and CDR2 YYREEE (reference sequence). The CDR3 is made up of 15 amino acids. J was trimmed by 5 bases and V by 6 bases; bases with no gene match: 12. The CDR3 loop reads CASTLLGTGGETQYF. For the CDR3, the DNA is TGTGCCAGCACCCTACTGGGGACAGGCGGGGAGACCCAGTACTTC.

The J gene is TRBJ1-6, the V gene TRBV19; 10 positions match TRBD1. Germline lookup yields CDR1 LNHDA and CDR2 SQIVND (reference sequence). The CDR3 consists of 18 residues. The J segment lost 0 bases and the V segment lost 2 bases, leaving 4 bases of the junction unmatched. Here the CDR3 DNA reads TGTGCCAGTAGTATAAGGGGACAGGGGAGCTCCTATAATTCACCCCTCCACTTT. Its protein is CASSIRGQGSSYNSPLHF.

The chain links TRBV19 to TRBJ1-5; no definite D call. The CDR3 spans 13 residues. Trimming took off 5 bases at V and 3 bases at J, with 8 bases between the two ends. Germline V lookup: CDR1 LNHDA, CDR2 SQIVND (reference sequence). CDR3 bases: TGTGCCAGTAGTGTCCATAACAATCAGCCCCAGCATTTT. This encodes CASSVHNNQPQHF. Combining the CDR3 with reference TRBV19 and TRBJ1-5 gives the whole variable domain DGGITQSPKYLFRKEGQNVTLSCEQNLNHDAMYWYRQDPGQGLRLIYYSQIVNDFQKGDIAEGYSVSREKKESFPLTVTSAQKNPTAFYLCASSVHNNQPQHFGDGTRLSIL.

Here the CDR3 DNA reads TGTGCCAGCAGCATGGGACTAGCGGGGGGGAGCTCCTACAATGAGCAGTTCTTC. Protein product: CASSMGLAGGSSYNEQFF. This sequence joins TRBV5-4 and TRBJ2-1; 16 bases fit TRBD2. Germline values: CDR1 SGHNT, CDR2 YYREEE (reference sequence). J lost 0 bases, V lost 4 bases, and 4 bases had no gene match. The CDR3 covers 18 residues.

CDR3 nucleotide sequence: TGTGCCAGCAGTCTACAGGGGGCGCTGGCCAGAGAGACCCAGTACTTC. It is translated as CASSLQGALARETQYF. The genes are TRBV27 and TRBJ2-5; 9 bases map to TRBD1. CDR1 and CDR2 (germline): MNHEY, SMNVEV (reference sequence). The CDR3 extends over 16 amino acids. The ends lost 5 bases at V and 4 bases at J; junction bases unmatched: 11.

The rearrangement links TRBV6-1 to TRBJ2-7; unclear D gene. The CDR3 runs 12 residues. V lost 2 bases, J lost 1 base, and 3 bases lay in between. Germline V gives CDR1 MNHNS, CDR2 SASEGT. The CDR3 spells CASSETSYEQYF. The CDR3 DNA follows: TGTGCCAGCAGTGAAACTTCCTACGAGCAGTACTTC.

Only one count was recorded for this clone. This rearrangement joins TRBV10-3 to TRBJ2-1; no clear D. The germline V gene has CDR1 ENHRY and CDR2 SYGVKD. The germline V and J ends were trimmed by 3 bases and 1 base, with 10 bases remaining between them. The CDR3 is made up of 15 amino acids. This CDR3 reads CAISDSGSSYNEQFF. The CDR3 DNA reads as TGTGCCATCAGTGATTCCGGGTCTTCCTACAATGAGCAGTTCTTC.

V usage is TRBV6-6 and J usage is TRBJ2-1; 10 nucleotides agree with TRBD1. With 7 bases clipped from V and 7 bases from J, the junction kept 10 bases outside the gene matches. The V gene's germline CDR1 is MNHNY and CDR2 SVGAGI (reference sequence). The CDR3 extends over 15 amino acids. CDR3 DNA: TGTGCCAGCACCGAGACAGGGGGCCCAATTAATGAGCAGTTCTTC. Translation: CASTETGGPINEQFF.

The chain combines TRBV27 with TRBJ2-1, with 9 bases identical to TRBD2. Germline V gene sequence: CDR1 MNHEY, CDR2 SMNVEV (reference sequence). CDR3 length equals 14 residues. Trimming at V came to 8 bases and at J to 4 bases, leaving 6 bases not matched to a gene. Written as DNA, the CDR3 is TGTGCCAGCTGGCGGGGGGGGCAATACAATGAGCAGTTCTTC. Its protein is CASWRGGQYNEQFF.

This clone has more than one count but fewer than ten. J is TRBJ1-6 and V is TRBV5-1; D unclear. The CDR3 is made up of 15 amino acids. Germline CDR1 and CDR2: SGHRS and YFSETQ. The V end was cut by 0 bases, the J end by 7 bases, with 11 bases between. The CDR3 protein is CASSLGQDLNSPLHF. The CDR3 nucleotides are TGCGCCAGCAGCTTGGGTCAGGATTTGAATTCACCCCTCCACTTT.

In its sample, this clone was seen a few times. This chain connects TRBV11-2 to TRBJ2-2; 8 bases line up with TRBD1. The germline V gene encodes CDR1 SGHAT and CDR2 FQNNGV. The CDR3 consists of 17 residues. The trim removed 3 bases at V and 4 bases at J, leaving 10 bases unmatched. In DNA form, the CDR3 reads TGTGCCAGCAGCTTCGCCCAGGGGGCATGGGTCACCGGGGAGCTGTTTTTT. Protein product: CASSFAQGAWVTGELFF. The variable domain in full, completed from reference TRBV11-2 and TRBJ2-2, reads EAGVAQSPRYKIIEKRQSVAFWCNPISGHATLYWYQQILGQGPKLLIQFQNNGVVDDSQLPKDRFSAERLKGVDSTLKIQPAKLEDSAVYLCASSFAQGAWVTGELFFGEGSRLTVL.

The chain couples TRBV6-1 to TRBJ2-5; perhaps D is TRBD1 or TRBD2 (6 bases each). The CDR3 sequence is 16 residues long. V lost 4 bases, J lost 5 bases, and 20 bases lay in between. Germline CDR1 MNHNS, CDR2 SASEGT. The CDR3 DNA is TGTGCCAGCAGTGTCTTGACGGGGGCTGGGAGGGAGACCCAGTACTTC. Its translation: CASSVLTGAGRETQYF.

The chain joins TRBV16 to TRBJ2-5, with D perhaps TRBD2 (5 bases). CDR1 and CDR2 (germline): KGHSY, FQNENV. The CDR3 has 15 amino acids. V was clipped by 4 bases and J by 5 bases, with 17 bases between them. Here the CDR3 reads CASSREGRDGETQYF. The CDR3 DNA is TGTGCCAGCAGCCGCGAAGGACGGGATGGGGAGACCCAGTACTTC.